The entry below describes one T cell receptor (beta chain). The entry originates in a study of blood T cell repertoires in COVID-19. The CDR3 is 11 amino acids. Between the trimmed V and J ends, which lost 3 bases and 10 bases, there was a span of 12 bases. The germline V gene has CDR1 GTSNPN and CDR2 SVGIG (reference sequence). TCRdb keeps only in-frame clones here, not all; method: immunoSEQ multiplex PCR. The sample has about 350,000 clones, around nine tenths seen once. The J gene is TRBJ1-1, the V gene TRBV30; D unresolved. The receptor was derived from a woman aged 25 to 45 who had been exposed to COVID-19. What was sequenced was PBMCs or T cells enriched from blood (not recorded which). The CDR3 nucleotides are TGTGCCTGGAGGACCGCCGGAGTAGCTTTCTTT. This codes for CAWRTAGVAFF.